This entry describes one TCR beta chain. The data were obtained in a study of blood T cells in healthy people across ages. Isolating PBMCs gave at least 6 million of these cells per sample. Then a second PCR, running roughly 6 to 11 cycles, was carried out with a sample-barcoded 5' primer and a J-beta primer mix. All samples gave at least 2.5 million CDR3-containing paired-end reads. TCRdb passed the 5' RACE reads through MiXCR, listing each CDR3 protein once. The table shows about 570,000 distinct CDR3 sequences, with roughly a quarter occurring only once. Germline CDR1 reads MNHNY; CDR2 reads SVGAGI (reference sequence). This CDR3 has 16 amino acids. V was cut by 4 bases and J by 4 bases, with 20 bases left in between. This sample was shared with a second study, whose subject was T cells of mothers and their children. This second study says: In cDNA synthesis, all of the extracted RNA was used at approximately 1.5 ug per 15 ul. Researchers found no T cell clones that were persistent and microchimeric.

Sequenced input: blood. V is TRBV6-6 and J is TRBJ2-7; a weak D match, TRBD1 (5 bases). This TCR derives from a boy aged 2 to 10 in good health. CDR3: CASSSFRPGPLYEQYF. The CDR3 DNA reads TGTGCCAGCAGTTCCTTTCGACCAGGGCCTCTTTACGAGCAGTACTTC.